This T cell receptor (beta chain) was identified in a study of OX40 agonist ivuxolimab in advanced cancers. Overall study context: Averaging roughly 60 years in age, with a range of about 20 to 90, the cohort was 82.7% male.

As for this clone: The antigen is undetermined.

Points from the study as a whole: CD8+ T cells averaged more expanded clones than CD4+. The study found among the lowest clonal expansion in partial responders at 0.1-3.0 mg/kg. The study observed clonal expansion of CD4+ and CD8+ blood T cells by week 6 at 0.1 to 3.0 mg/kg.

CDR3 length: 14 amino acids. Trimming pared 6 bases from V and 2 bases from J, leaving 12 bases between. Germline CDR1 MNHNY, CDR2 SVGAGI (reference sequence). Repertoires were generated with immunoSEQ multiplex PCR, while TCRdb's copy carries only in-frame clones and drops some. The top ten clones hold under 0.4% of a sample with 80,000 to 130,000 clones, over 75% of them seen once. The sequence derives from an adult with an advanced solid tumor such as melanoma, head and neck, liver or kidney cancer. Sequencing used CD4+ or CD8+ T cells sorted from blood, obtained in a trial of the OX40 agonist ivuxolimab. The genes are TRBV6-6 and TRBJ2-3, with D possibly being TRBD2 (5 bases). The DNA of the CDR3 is TGTGCCAGCAGCCCTGGACTGGTCACAGATACGCAGTATTTT. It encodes CASSPGLVTDTQYF.